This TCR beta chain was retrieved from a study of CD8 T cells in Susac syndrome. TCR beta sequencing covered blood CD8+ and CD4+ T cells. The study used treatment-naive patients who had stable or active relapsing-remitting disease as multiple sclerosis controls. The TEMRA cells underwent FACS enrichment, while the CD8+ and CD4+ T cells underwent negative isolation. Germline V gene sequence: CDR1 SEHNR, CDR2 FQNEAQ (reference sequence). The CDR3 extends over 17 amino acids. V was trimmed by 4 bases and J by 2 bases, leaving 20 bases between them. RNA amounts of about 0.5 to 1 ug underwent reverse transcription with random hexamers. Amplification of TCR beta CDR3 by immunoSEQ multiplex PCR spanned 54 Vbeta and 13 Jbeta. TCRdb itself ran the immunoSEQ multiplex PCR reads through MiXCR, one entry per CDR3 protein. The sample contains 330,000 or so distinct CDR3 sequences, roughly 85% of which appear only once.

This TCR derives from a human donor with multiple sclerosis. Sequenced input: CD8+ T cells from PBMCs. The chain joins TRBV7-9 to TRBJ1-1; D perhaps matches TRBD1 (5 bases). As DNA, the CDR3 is TGTGCCAGCAGCTCAATGGGGGTCGGGGCCCTTAACACTGAAGCTTTCTTT. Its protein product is CASSSMGVGALNTEAFF.